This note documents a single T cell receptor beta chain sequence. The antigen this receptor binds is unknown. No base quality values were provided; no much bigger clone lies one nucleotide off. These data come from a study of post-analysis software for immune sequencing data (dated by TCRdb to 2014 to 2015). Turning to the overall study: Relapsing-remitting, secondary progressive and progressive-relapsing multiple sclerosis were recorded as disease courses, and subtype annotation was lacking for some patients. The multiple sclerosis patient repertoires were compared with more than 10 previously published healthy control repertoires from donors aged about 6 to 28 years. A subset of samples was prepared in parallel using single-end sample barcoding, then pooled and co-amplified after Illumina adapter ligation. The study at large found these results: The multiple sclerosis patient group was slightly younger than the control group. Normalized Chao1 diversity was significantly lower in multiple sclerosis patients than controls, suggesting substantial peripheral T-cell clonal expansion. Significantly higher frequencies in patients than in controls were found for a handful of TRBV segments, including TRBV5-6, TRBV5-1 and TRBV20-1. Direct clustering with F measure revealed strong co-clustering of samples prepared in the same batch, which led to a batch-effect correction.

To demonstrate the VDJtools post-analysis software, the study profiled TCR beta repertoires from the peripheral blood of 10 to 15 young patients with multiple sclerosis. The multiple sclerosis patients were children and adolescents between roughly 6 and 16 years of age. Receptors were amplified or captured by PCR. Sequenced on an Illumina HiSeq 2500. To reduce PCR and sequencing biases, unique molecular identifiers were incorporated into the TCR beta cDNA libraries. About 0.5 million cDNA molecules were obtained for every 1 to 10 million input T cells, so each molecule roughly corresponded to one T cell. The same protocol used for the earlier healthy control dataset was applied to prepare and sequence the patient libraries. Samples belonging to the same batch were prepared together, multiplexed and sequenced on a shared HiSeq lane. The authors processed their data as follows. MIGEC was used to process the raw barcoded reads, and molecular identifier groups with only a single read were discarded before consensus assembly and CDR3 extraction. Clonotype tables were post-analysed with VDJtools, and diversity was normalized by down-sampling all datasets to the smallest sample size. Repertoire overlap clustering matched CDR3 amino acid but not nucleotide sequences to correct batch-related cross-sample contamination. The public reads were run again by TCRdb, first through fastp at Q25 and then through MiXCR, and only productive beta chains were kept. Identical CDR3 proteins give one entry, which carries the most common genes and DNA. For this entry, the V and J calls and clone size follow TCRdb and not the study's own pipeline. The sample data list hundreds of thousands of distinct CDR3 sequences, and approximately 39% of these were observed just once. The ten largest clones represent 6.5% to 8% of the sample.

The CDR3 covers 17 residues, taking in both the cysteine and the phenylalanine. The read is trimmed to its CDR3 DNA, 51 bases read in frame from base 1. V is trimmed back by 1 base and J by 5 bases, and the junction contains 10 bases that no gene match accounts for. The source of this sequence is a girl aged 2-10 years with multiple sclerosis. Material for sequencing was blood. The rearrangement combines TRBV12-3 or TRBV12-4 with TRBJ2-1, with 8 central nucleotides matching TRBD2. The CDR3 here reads CASSLGGSGMPDNEQFF. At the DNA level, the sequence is TGTGCCAGCAGTTTAGGCGGTAGCGGGATGCCGGACAATGAGCAGTTCTTC.